These 10 T cell receptor beta chains share one sample of origin, sequenced in a study of blood T cell repertoires in COVID-19. Sequencing was performed with immunoSEQ multiplex PCR; in TCRdb, only in-frame clones are kept and a portion is missing. The sample holds 150,000 to 200,000 clones, 81% seen once. The sequencing sample was made of peripheral blood. The receptors derive from a man between 60 and 75 years old with active or convalescent COVID-19.

The chain is built from TRBV6-6 and TRBJ1-5; TRBD1 agrees at 8 bases. CDR3 size: 14 residues. With 8 bases clipped from V and 7 bases from J, the junction kept 10 bases outside the gene matches. CDR1 and CDR2 from the germline V gene are MNHNY and SVGAGI (reference sequence). CDR3 nucleotide sequence: TGTGCCAGCGTTCTCAGGGGGCTGGACCAGCCCCAGCATTTT. It codes for CASVLRGLDQPQHF.

The CDR3 region is CSVAPGAQGTEAFF. CDR3 nucleotides: TGCAGCGTGGCCCCGGGCGCCCAGGGCACTGAAGCTTTCTTT. The genes are TRBV29-1 and TRBJ1-1, with D perhaps TRBD1 (5 bases). Germline V gene sequence: CDR1 SQVTM, CDR2 ANQGSEA. The CDR3 spans 14 residues. Trimming pared 6 bases from V and 4 bases from J, leaving 18 bases between.

The chain has TRBV5-4 and TRBJ1-2; 12 bases agree with TRBD1. The CDR3 is made up of 16 amino acids. The trim removed 1 base at V and 2 bases at J, leaving 3 bases unmatched. The germline V gene encodes CDR1 SGHNT and CDR2 YYREEE (reference sequence). CDR3 nucleotide sequence: TGTGCCAGCAGCTTGAGGGACAGGGGGCGAAACTATGGCTACACCTTC. This gives the protein CASSLRDRGRNYGYTF.

This chain uses TRBV19 with TRBJ2-5; a possible D gene is TRBD2 (5 bases). The V gene lost 7 bases and the J gene lost 2 bases, with 11 bases spanning the gap. The germline CDR1 and CDR2 sequences are LNHDA and SQIVND (reference sequence). This CDR3 region has 13 residues. CDR3 nucleotides: TGTGCCAGTACCCTACCGGGACAAGAGACCCAGTACTTC. Residues: CASTLPGQETQYF.

This clone is a singleton in its sample. The rearrangement links TRBV2 to TRBJ1-2, with D uncertain. The CDR3 is 14 amino acids. V lost 5 bases, J lost 0 bases, and 10 bases lay in between. Germline V gene data show CDR1 as SNHLY and CDR2 as FYNNEI. The CDR3 is CASSSTSSNYGYTF. The CDR3 region has the DNA TGTGCCAGCAGTTCGACAAGTTCTAACTATGGCTACACCTTC.

The chain joins TRBV19 to TRBJ2-7; perhaps TRBD2 as D (5 bases). Per germline, CDR1 LNHDA and CDR2 SQIVND (reference sequence). Trimming took 0 bases from V and 3 from J, leaving 15 bases between them. CDR3 length: 16 residues. The CDR3 nucleotides are TGTGCCAGTAGTATAGATCACGCTAGCCCGATCTACGAGCAGTACTTC. Amino acids: CASSIDHASPIYEQYF.

This clone was seen more than once but under ten times. This chain connects TRBV3-1 (or the pseudogene TRBV3-2) to TRBJ1-2; 7 bases line up with TRBD1. The germline V gene has CDR1 LGHDT and CDR2 YNNKEL (reference sequence). The CDR3 has 14 residues. V trimming: 5 bases; J trimming: 6 bases; junction bases outside the gene matches: 9. CDR3 nucleotide sequence: TGTGCCAGCAGCGCTTTTGAGGACAGGCATGGCTACACCTTC. It encodes CASSAFEDRHGYTF.

V is TRBV6-5 and J is TRBJ1-2, with 7 bases identical to TRBD1. CDR3 size: 14 residues. Trimming removed 7 bases from V and 5 bases from J; junction bases left unmatched: 10. Looked up from germline, CDR1 is MNHEY and CDR2 is SVGAGI. The CDR3 region is CASISGDRNYGYTF. The CDR3 DNA sequence: TGTGCCAGCATATCGGGGGACAGAAATTATGGCTACACCTTC.

The chain joins TRBV6-5 to TRBJ1-5; D unresolved. Per germline, CDR1 MNHEY and CDR2 SVGAGI. This CDR3 region has 15 residues. V lost 7 bases and J lost 5, with 18 bases in between. CDR3 amino acids: CASTPSAGRDQPQHF. In DNA form, the CDR3 reads TGTGCCAGCACCCCCTCGGCGGGTCGGGATCAGCCCCAGCATTTT.

The J gene is TRBJ2-1, the V gene TRBV4-2, with TRBD2 identical over 9 bases. V was clipped by 0 bases and J by 16 bases; unmatched bases: 25. This CDR3 comprises 19 residues. CDR1 is LGHNA, CDR2 YNFKEQ, per germline. The CDR3 protein is CASSQELLRGAGGRSEIFF. The DNA for the CDR3 is TGTGCCAGCAGCCAAGAGCTTTTACGGGGCGCGGGGGGGCGTTCTGAGATTTTCTTC.